A single sample is the source of the 27 T cell receptor beta chains below, sequenced in a study of blood T cell repertoires in COVID-19. Profiling relied on immunoSEQ multiplex PCR, and the TCRdb table lists in-frame clones only, not all of them. The data show 250,000 to 350,000 clones, 90% seen once. Specimen: peripheral blood. The receptors were sampled from a woman in her fifties or sixties with COVID-19, enrolled during active disease.

The chain combines TRBV7-9 with TRBJ1-3; D not resolved. V shed 3 bases and J shed 0 bases, with 6 bases lying between them. This CDR3 is 14 amino acids long. In germline, CDR1 is SEHNR, CDR2 FQNEAQ (reference sequence). CDR3 sequence reads: CASSFSFSGNTIYF. CDR3 nucleotides: TGTGCCAGCAGCTTTTCGTTCTCTGGAAACACCATATATTTT. The full variable domain, completed using reference TRBV7-9 and TRBJ1-3, is DTGVSQNPRHKITKRGQNVTFRCDPISEHNRLYWYRQTLGQGPEFLTYFQNEAQLEKSRLLSDRFSAERPKGSFSTLEIQRTEQGDSAMYLCASSFSFSGNTIYFGEGSWLTVV.

The chain has TRBV24-1 and TRBJ2-7; D uncertain. The V gene's germline CDR1 is KGHDR and CDR2 SFDVKD. The CDR3 covers 11 residues. The germline V and J ends were trimmed by 4 bases and 6 bases, with 6 bases remaining between them. CDR3 residues: CATSERGEQYF. Here the CDR3 DNA reads TGTGCCACCAGTGAAAGAGGCGAGCAGTACTTC.

The chain has TRBV18 and TRBJ2-7; tentative D call: TRBD2 (6 bases). Germline values: CDR1 KGHSH, CDR2 LQKENI. The CDR3 has 14 amino acids. V dropped 3 bases and J dropped 4 bases, with 13 bases sitting between them. The CDR3 sequence is CASSPVLADYEQYF. CDR3 nucleotide sequence: TGTGCCAGCTCACCCGTACTAGCTGATTACGAGCAGTACTTC.

This rearrangement joins TRBV7-3 to TRBJ2-2; D may be TRBD2 (5 bases). This CDR3 is built from 16 residues. Per the germline V gene, CDR1 is SGHTA and CDR2 is FQGTGA. Trimming removed 5 bases from V and 5 bases from J, with 18 bases in between. CDR3 loop: CASSPRSAGGTGELFF. The CDR3 bases are TGTGCCAGCAGCCCGAGATCGGCAGGAGGTACCGGGGAGCTGTTTTTT.

This clone was seen just once. The rearrangement joins TRBV5-6 to TRBJ2-1; 9 bases line up with TRBD1. This CDR3 contains 15 residues. With 4 bases clipped from V and 4 bases from J, the junction kept 6 bases outside the gene matches. Looked up from germline, CDR1 is SGHDT and CDR2 is YYEEEE. CDR3 bases: TGTGCCAGCAGCCGTGGGGACAGGGAATACAATGAGCAGTTCTTC. This sequence encodes CASSRGDREYNEQFF.

With respect to this clone: Other DNA sequences in the sample encode the same CDR3. The V gene is TRBV18, the J gene TRBJ1-1, with D unresolved. The CDR3 spans 14 residues. Trimming took off 3 bases at V and 0 bases at J, with 8 bases between the two ends. Looked up from germline, CDR1 is KGHSH and CDR2 is LQKENI. DNA of the CDR3: TGTGCCAGCTCACCCCCCGTCGTGAACACTGAAGCTTTCTTT. Amino acid sequence: CASSPPVVNTEAFF.

This chain joins TRBV9 and TRBJ1-2, with a possible D match to TRBD1 (5 bases). Germline lookup yields CDR1 SGDLS and CDR2 YYNGEE. V lost 0 bases and J 2 bases, leaving 8 bases between the germline ends. This CDR3 spans 14 amino acids. The DNA for the CDR3 is TGTGCCAGCAGCGTAGGGGAGGGGAACTATGGCTACACCTTC. The encoded protein is CASSVGEGNYGYTF.

A single count supports this clone. V gene TRBV5-1 combines with J gene TRBJ2-3, with 7 bases matching TRBD2. V gave up 5 bases and J gave up 3 bases; unmatched junction bases: 9. The CDR3 is 15 amino acids. From germline, CDR1 is SGHRS and CDR2 YFSETQ. The DNA for the CDR3 is TGCGCCAGCAGGGGGAGGGCGGGACCGACAGATACGCAGTATTTT. It is translated as CASRGRAGPTDTQYF.

The chain combines TRBV27 with TRBJ1-5, with a tentative D call TRBD1 (6 bases). The germline V gene has CDR1 MNHEY and CDR2 SMNVEV (reference sequence). There are 16 residues in the CDR3. Trimming cost V 6 bases and J 3 bases, with 18 bases left between them. The CDR3 DNA reads TGTGCCAGCAGAAGAAACGGACAGTTTTACAATCAGCCCCAGCATTTT. Translation gives CASRRNGQFYNQPQHF.

The genes are TRBV19 and TRBJ1-2; 7 nucleotides align to TRBD1. Germline values: CDR1 LNHDA, CDR2 SQIVND (reference sequence). Losses at the gene ends were 6 bases for V and 4 bases for J; bases not matched to a gene: 5. The CDR3 spans 13 residues. This chain's CDR3 is CASSPTGLYGYTF. As DNA, the CDR3 is TGTGCCAGTAGCCCGACAGGGCTCTATGGCTACACCTTC.

The V call is TRBV10-3, the J call TRBJ2-5; D might be TRBD2 (5 bases). The ends were cut back, 4 bases at V and 2 bases at J, with 14 bases in the middle. The CDR3 spans 15 residues. Germline V gene sequence: CDR1 ENHRY, CDR2 SYGVKD. DNA for the CDR3: TGTGCCATCAGTGGAGCGGCGACACCTCAAGAGACCCAGTACTTC. Its protein product is CAISGAATPQETQYF.

The chain uses TRBV11-2 and TRBJ2-2; 9 bases match TRBD2. Germline-derived CDR1 and CDR2 are SGHAT and FQNNGV. The CDR3 is 16 residues long. V was clipped by 5 bases and J by 4 bases; unmatched bases: 8. The CDR3 region has the DNA TGTGCCAGCAGCCTCACAGCGGGAGGTGGCACCGGGGAGCTGTTTTTT. As protein: CASSLTAGGGTGELFF. Drawing the rest from reference TRBV11-2 and TRBJ2-2, the complete variable domain is EAGVAQSPRYKIIEKRQSVAFWCNPISGHATLYWYQQILGQGPKLLIQFQNNGVVDDSQLPKDRFSAERLKGVDSTLKIQPAKLEDSAVYLCASSLTAGGGTGELFFGEGSRLTVL.

The chain uses TRBV4-2 and TRBJ1-1, with 8 bases that match TRBD1. The germline V gene encodes CDR1 LGHNA and CDR2 YNFKEQ. J was trimmed by 4 bases and V by 3 bases; bases with no gene match: 7. The CDR3 has 15 residues. CDR3 DNA sequence: TGTGCCAGCAGCCATCAGCAGGGGACAGGCACTGAAGCTTTCTTT. Encoded protein: CASSHQQGTGTEAFF.

The chain carries TRBV6-2 or TRBV6-3 and TRBJ2-7, with 11 bases identical to TRBD2. The CDR3 runs to 15 residues. V shed 6 bases, J shed 5 bases, and the junction held 9 bases outside the gene matches. The V gene's germline CDR1 is MNHEY and CDR2 SVGEGT. CDR3 sequence: CASSRTSGSPHEQYF. DNA of the CDR3: TGTGCCAGCAGCCGAACTAGCGGGAGTCCCCACGAGCAGTACTTC.

The rearrangement uses TRBV12-3 or TRBV12-4 and TRBJ1-2; D is perhaps TRBD1 (5 bases). V lost 5 bases and J 3 bases, leaving 10 bases between the germline ends. This CDR3 contains 13 residues. The CDR3: CASSLRVYYGYTF. The CDR3 nucleotides read TGTGCCAGCAGTCTCAGGGTTTACTATGGCTACACCTTC.

The V and J genes are TRBV18 and TRBJ2-3; TRBD2 matches 9 bases. The CDR3 has 15 amino acids. V shed 3 bases, J shed 1 base, and the junction held 2 bases outside the gene matches. Germline loops: CDR1 KGHSH, CDR2 LQKENI. The CDR3 protein is CASSPRLAGTDTQYF. CDR3 in DNA: TGTGCCAGCTCACCCAGACTAGCGGGCACAGATACGCAGTATTTT. Based on the CDR3 plus reference TRBV18 and TRBJ2-3, the full variable domain is NAGVMQNPRHLVRRRGQEARLRCSPMKGHSHVYWYRQLPEEGLKFMVYLQKENIIDESGMPKERFSAEFPKEGPSILRIQQVVRGDSAAYFCASSPRLAGTDTQYFGPGTRLTVL.

The genes are TRBV6-5 and TRBJ2-7, with 9 bases fitting TRBD2. With V trimmed by 2 bases and J by 5 bases, 7 bases remained unmatched. Looked up from germline, CDR1 is MNHEY and CDR2 is SVGAGI. This CDR3 is built from 15 residues. The CDR3 protein is CASSYELTSGHEQYF. The CDR3, as DNA: TGTGCCAGCAGTTACGAACTAACTAGCGGGCACGAGCAGTACTTC.

V usage is TRBV7-6 and J usage is TRBJ2-2; 7 nucleotides align to TRBD1. This CDR3 region has 14 residues. Germline V lookup: CDR1 SGHVS, CDR2 FNYEAQ. Trimming at V came to 5 bases and at J to 7 bases, leaving 7 bases not matched to a gene. In DNA form, the CDR3 reads TGTGCCAGCAGCGAGCGGACAGGTGTCGGGGAGCTGTTTTTT. Amino acid sequence: CASSERTGVGELFF.

The V call is TRBV30, the J call TRBJ2-2; D possibly corresponds to TRBD1 (6 bases). CDR1 is GTSNPN and CDR2 is SVGIG in the germline V gene (reference sequence). The CDR3 consists of 14 residues. Trimming took 2 bases from V and 4 from J, leaving 11 bases between them. CDR3 nucleotides: TGTGCCTGGAGTCACAGGGTACGCACCGGGGAGCTGTTTTTT. Translation: CAWSHRVRTGELFF.

This chain joins TRBV30 and TRBJ2-7; 9 positions agree with TRBD1. V was clipped by 3 bases and J by 5 bases; unmatched bases: 5. Germline CDR1 GTSNPN, CDR2 SVGIG (reference sequence). This CDR3 has 13 amino acids. CDR3 sequence reads: CAWSSGQGNEQYF. In DNA form, the CDR3 reads TGTGCCTGGAGCTCGGGACAGGGAAACGAGCAGTACTTC.

In its sample, this clone was seen once. Other DNA sequences in this specimen translate into the identical CDR3. The chain couples TRBV12-3 or TRBV12-4 to TRBJ2-7; TRBD1 agrees at 9 bases. The CDR3 totals 13 residues. V lost 5 bases, J lost 3 bases, and 2 bases stayed unmatched. The chain's CDR3 is CASSPGQGYEQYF. DNA for the CDR3: TGTGCCAGCAGTCCGGGACAGGGCTACGAGCAGTACTTC.

This sequence joins TRBV5-1 and TRBJ1-2, with 10 bases matching TRBD1. J was trimmed by 5 bases and V by 4 bases; bases with no gene match: 11. CDR1 is SGHRS, CDR2 YFSETQ, per germline. This CDR3 is 16 amino acids long. The CDR3 sequence: CASSIQTGTGVYGYTF. The CDR3 coding sequence is TGCGCCAGCAGCATCCAAACCGGGACAGGGGTTTATGGCTACACCTTC. Full variable domain (missing parts from reference TRBV5-1 and TRBJ1-2): KAGVTQTPRYLIKTRGQQVTLSCSPISGHRSVSWYQQTPGQGLQFLFEYFSETQRNKGNFPGRFSGRQFSNSRSEMNVSTLELGDSALYLCASSIQTGTGVYGYTFGSGTRLTVV.

The CDR3 coding sequence is TGTGCCTGGAGGCGGACAGGACTGTTTAGCGAGACCCAGTACTTC. Its protein is CAWRRTGLFSETQYF. This chain connects TRBV30 to TRBJ2-5, with 7 bases that match TRBD1. The CDR3 sequence is 15 residues long. With 3 bases clipped from V and 5 bases from J, the junction kept 12 bases outside the gene matches. The germline CDR1 and CDR2 sequences are GTSNPN and SVGIG (reference sequence).

The chain uses TRBV10-3 and TRBJ1-5; a weak D match, TRBD1 (5 bases). V was pared by 6 bases and J by 2 bases, with 17 bases between. The CDR3 has 16 amino acids. Germline V gives CDR1 ENHRY, CDR2 SYGVKD. The CDR3 region has the DNA TGTGCCATCAGCGCAATTCAGGGTGGGGGCAATCAGCCCCAGCATTTT. It encodes CAISAIQGGGNQPQHF.

The chain uses TRBV30 and TRBJ1-1, with D possibly matching TRBD1 (5 bases). There are 15 residues in the CDR3. Germline CDR1 and CDR2: GTSNPN and SVGIG (reference sequence). V was shortened by 0 bases and J by 2 bases, with 13 bases between the two germline ends. CDR3 sequence (DNA): TGTGCCTGGAGTGTACAGGTACAGGTAAACACTGAAGCTTTCTTT. Protein: CAWSVQVQVNTEAFF.

The V gene is TRBV6-6, the J gene TRBJ2-2; 7 bases align to TRBD1. The junction had 5 bases not matched to a gene; V was cut back by 5 bases and J by 2 bases. CDR1 is MNHNY and CDR2 is SVGAGI in the germline V gene (reference sequence). The CDR3 covers 15 residues. The CDR3 DNA reads TGTGCCAGCAGTCCCCGGACAGGAAACACCGGGGAGCTGTTTTTT. It codes for CASSPRTGNTGELFF.

The CDR3 nucleotides are TGTGCCAGCAGCGACGGAAACATTCAGTACTTC. It codes for CASSDGNIQYF. The chain links TRBV9 to TRBJ2-4, with unresolved D. CDR1 is SGDLS, CDR2 YYNGEE, per germline. V was pared by 3 bases and J by 6 bases, with 4 bases between. CDR3 length: 11 amino acids.